Reported below is one T cell receptor beta chain. The data derive from a study of blood T cell repertoires in COVID-19. About the study: Collection of acute and convalescent COVID-19 samples took place in the United States, Italy and Spain. Sources were T cells, B-cell-depleted T cells, or PBMCs; the material itself was cDNA or gDNA.

Under the authors' procedure: Scientists estimated how many nucleated cells there were by amplifying reference gene primers. Generated by immunoSEQ multiplex PCR, the TCRdb table keeps only in-frame clones and is missing some. The V and J calls and clone size were taken over from that table, and D and trimming were inferred from the DNA. The data contain about 670,000 clones, 85% to 90% of them seen just once; the ten biggest clones take up roughly 0.26%. Trimming at V came to 5 bases and at J to 6 bases, leaving 3 bases not matched to a gene. This CDR3 comprises 14 residues. CDR1 MNHEY and CDR2 SVGAGI come from the germline V gene.

The receptor was isolated from a young woman with acute or convalescent COVID-19. J is TRBJ2-3 and V is TRBV6-5; TRBD2 matches at 12 bases. Sequenced input: peripheral blood. The CDR3 loop reads CASSKTSGGDTQYF. The CDR3 nucleotides are TGTGCCAGCAGTAAGACTAGCGGGGGTGATACGCAGTATTTT.